This TCR beta chain is from a study of cytomegalovirus exposure and HLA in healthy donors. The germline gives CDR1 LGHNT, CDR2 FRNRAP. Trimming removed 10 bases at V and 3 bases at J, with 13 bases between. The CDR3 spans 13 residues. PCR primers comprised 60 Vbeta and 13 Jbeta primers. Assay used: immunoSEQ multiplex PCR; TCRdb lists only in-frame clones, some missing. This table has 200,000 or so clones, 82% appearing once. V and J are TRBV12-5 and TRBJ2-1; D not certain. Sequences were obtained from PBMCs. The receptor was isolated from a woman younger than 35 in good health and CMV-seronegative. The CDR3 spells CATPGLYYNEQFF. The CDR3 coding sequence is TGTGCTACCCCGGGTCTCTACTACAATGAGCAGTTCTTC. The variable domain in full, completed from reference TRBV12-5 and TRBJ2-1, reads DARVTQTPRHKVTEMGQEVTMRCQPILGHNTVFWYRQTMMQGLELLAYFRNRAPLDDSGMPKDRFSAEMPDATLATLKIQPSEPRDSAVYFCATPGLYYNEQFFGPGTRLTVL.